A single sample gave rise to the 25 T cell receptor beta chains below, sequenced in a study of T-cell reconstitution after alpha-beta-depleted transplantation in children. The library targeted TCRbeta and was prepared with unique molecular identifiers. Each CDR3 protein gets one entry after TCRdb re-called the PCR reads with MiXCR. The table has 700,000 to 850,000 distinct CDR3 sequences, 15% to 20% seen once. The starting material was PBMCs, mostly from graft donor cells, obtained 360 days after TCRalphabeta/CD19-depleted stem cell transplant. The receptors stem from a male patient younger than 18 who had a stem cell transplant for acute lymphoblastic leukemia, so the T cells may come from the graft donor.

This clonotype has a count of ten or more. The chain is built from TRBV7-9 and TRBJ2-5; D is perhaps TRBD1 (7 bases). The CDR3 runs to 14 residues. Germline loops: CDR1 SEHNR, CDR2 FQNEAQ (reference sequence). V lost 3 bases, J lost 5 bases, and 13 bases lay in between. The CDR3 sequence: CASSFLTGRETQYF. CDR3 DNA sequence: TGTGCCAGCAGCTTCTTGACAGGGAGGGAGACCCAGTACTTC.

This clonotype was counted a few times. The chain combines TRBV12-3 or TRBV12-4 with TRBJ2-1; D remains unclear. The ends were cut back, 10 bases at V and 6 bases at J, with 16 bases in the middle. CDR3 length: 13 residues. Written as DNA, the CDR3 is TGTGCCACCTCCTCGGATAACTTCAATGAGCAGTTCTTC. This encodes CATSSDNFNEQFF.

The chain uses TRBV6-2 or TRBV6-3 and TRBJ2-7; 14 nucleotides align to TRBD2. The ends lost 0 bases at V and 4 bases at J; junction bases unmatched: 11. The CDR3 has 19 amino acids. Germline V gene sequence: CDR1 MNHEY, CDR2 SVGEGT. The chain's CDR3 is CASSYSRLAGGPEVYEQYF. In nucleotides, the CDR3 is TGTGCCAGCAGTTACTCGAGACTAGCGGGAGGGCCGGAGGTGTACGAGCAGTACTTC.

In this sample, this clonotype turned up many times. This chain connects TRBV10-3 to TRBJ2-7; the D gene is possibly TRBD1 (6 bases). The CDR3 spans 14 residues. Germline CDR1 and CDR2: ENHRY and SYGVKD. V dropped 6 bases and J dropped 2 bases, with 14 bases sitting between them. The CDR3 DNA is TGTGCCATCAGATACAGGGACACCGCCTACGAGCAGTACTTC. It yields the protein CAIRYRDTAYEQYF.

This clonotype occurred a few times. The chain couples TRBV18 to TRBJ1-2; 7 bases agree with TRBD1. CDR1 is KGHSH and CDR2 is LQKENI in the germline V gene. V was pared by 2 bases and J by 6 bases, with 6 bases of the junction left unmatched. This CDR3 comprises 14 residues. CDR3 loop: CASSPFDRAHGYTF. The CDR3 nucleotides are TGTGCCAGCTCACCATTCGACAGGGCCCATGGCTACACCTTC.

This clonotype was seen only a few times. In DNA, the CDR3 is TGCGCCAGCAGCCCGGACGGGACATTGAACACTGAAGCTTTCTTT. Residues: CASSPDGTLNTEAFF. The chain uses TRBV5-1 and TRBJ1-1, with D possibly matching TRBD1 (6 bases). Trimming stripped 4 bases from V and 0 bases from J, with 13 bases between. CDR1 and CDR2 (germline): SGHRS, YFSETQ. The CDR3 is 15 amino acids.

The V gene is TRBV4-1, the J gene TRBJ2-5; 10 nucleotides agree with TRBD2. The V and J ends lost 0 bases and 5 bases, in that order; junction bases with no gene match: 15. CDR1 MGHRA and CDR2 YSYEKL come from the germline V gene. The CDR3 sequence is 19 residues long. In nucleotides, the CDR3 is TGCGCCAGCAGCCAAGAGAACCCCCTGACTAGCGGGCCCAGGGAGACCCAGTACTTC. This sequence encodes CASSQENPLTSGPRETQYF.

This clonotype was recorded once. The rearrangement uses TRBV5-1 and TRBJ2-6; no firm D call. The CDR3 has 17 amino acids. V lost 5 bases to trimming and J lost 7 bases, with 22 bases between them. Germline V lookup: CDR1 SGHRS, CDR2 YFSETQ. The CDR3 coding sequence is TGCGCCAGCAGTAGAGATTCAAAGGCGGTGTCCGCCAACGTCCTGACTTTC. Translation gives CASSRDSKAVSANVLTF.

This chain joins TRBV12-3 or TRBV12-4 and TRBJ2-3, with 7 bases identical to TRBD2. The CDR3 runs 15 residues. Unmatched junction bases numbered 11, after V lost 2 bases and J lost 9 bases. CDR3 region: CASSLRTAGLGTQYF. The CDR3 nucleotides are TGTGCCAGCAGTTTAAGAACAGCGGGGCTGGGGACGCAGTATTTT.

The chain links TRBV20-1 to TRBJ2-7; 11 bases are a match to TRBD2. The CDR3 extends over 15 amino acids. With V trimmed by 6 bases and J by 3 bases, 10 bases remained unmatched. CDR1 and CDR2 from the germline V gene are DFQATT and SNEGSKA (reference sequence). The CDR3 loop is CSAGDTGTSGYEQYF. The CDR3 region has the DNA TGCAGTGCAGGGGATACCGGGACTAGCGGCTACGAGCAGTACTTC.

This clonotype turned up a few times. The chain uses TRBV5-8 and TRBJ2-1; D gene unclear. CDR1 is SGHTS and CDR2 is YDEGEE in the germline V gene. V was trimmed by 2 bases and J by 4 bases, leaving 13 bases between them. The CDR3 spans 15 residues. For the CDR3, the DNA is TGTGCCAGCAGCTTCGGGTCGGCGTCTTACAATGAGCAGTTCTTC. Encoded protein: CASSFGSASYNEQFF.

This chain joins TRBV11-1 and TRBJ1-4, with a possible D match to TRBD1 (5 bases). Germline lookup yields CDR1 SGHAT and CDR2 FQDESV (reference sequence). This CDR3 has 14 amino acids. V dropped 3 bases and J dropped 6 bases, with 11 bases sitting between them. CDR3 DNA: TGTGCCAGCAGCTTGACAGCCGAGGATGAAAAACTGTTTTTT. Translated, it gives CASSLTAEDEKLFF.

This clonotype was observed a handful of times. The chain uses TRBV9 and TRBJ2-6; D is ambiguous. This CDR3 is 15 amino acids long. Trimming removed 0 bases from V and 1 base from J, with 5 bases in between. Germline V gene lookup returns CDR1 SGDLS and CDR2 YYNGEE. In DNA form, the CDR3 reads TGTGCCAGCAGCGTAGAGCATTCTGGGGCCAACGTCCTGACTTTC. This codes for CASSVEHSGANVLTF.

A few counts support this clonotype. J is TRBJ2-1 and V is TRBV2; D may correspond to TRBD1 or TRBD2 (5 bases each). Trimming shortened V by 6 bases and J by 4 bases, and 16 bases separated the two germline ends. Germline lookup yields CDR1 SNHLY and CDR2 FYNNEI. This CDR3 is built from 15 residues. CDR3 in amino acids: CASSAGTAQYNEQFF. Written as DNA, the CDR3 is TGTGCCAGCAGCGCCGGGACGGCACAATACAATGAGCAGTTCTTC.

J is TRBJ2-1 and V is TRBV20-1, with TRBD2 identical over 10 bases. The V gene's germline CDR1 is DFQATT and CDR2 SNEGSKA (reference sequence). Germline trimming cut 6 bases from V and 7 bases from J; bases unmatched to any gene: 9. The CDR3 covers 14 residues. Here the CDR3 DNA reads TGCAGTGCCCCCGAGCGGGAGGGCGGGAATGAGCAGTTCTTC. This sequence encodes CSAPEREGGNEQFF.

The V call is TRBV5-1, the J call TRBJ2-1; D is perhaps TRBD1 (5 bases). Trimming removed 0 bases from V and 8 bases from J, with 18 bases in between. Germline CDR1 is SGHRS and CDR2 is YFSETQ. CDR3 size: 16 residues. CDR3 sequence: CASSLEGASGGDEQFF. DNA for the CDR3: TGCGCCAGCAGCTTGGAAGGGGCCAGTGGTGGTGATGAGCAGTTCTTC.

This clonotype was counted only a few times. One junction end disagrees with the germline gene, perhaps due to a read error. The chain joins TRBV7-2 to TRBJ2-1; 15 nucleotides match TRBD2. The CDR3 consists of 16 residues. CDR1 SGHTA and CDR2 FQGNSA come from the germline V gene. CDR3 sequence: CASSLEGLAGGGLSLF. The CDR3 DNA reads TGTGCCAGCAGCTTAGAGGGACTAGCGGGAGGAGGGCTCTCCCTCTTC.

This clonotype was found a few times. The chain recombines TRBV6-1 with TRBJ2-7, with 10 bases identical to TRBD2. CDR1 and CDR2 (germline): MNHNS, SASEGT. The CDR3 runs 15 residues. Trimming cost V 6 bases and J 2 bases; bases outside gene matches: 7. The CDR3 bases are TGTGCCAGCAGGGAGAGAGCGGGAGGGCCCTACGAGCAGTACTTC. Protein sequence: CASRERAGGPYEQYF.

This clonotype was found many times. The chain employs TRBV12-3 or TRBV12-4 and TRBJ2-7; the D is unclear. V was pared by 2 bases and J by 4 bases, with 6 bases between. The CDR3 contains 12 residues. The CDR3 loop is CASSLMAYEQYF. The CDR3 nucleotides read TGTGCCAGCAGTTTAATGGCGTACGAGCAGTACTTC.

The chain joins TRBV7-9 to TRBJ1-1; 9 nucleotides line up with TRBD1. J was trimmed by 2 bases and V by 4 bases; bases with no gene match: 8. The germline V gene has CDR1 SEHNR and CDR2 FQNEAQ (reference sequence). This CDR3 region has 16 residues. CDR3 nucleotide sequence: TGTGCCAGCAGCTGGGACAGGGTCGTCACTAACACTGAAGCTTTCTTT. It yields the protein CASSWDRVVTNTEAFF.

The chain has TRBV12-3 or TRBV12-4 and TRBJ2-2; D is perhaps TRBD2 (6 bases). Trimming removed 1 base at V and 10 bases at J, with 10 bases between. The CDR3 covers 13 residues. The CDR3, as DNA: TGTGCCAGCAGTTTAGAGGAGGGACTGGAGCTGTTTTTT. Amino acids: CASSLEEGLELFF.

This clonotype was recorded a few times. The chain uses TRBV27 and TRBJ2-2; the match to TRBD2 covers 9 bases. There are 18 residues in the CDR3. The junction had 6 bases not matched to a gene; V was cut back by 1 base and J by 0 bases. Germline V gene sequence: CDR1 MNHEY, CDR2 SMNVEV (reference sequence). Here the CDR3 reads CASSLYSGSYANTGELFF. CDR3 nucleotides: TGTGCCAGCAGTTTATATAGCGGGAGCTACGCGAACACCGGGGAGCTGTTTTTT.

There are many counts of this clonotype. DNA of the CDR3: TGCGCCAGCAGCCCCGGGACAGAGGAGACCCAGTACTTC. Its protein product is CASSPGTEETQYF. V and J are TRBV5-1 and TRBJ2-5, with 7 nucleotides matching TRBD1. The CDR3 sequence is 13 residues long. Per the germline V gene, CDR1 is SGHRS and CDR2 is YFSETQ. With V trimmed by 4 bases and J by 5 bases, 5 bases remained unmatched.

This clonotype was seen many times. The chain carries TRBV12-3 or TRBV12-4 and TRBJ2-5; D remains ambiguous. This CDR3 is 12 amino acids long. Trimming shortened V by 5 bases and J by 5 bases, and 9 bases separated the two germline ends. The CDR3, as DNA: TGTGCCAGCAGTCAACTCGGGGAGACCCAGTACTTC. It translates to CASSQLGETQYF.

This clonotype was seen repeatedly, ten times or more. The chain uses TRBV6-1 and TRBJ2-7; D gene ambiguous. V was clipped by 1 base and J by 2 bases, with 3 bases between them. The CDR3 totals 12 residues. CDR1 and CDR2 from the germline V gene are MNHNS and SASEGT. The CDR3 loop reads CASSEGAYEQYF. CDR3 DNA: TGTGCCAGCAGTGAAGGAGCCTACGAGCAGTACTTC.